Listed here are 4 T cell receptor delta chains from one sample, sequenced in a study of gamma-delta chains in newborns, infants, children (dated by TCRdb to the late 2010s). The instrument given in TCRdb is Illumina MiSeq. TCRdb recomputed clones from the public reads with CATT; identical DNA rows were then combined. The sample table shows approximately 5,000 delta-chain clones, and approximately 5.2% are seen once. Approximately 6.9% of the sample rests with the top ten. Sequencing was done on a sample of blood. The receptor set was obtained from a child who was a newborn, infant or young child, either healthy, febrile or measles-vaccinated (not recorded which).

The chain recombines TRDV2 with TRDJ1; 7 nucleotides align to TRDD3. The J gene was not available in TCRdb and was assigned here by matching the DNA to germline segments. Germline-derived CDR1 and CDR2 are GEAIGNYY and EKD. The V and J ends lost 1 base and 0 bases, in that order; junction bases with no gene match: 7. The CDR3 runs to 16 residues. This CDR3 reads CACDTKILGNTDKLIF. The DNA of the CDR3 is TGTGCCTGTGACACAAAGATACTGGGGAACACCGATAAACTCATCTTT.

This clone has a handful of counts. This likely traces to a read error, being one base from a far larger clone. This CDR3 reads CACDTVGDTLTAQHFF. As DNA, the CDR3 is TGTGCCTGTGACACCGTGGGGGATACTTTGACAGCACAACACTTCTTT. The chain carries TRDV2 and TRDJ2; 10 positions match TRDD3. Germline V CDR1 and CDR2: GEAIGNYY, EKD. The length of the CDR3 is 16 residues.

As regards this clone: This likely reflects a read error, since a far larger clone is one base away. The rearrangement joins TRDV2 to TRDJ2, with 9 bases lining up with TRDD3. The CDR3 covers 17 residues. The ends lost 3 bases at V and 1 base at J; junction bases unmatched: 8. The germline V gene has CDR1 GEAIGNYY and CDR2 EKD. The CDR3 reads CACDAVELGDLTAQLFF. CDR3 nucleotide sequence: TGTGCCTGTGACGCCGTAGAACTGGGGGATTTGACAGCACAACTCTTCTTT.

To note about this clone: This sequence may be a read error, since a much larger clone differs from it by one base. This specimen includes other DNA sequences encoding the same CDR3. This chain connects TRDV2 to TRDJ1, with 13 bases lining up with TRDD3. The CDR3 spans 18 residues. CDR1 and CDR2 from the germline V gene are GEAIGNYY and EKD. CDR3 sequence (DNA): TGCGCCTGTGACGGACTTACTGGGGGATACGGGTACACCGATAAACTCATCTTT. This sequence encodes CACDGLTGGYGYTDKLIF.